This record covers a single T cell receptor beta chain. Everyone who donated was a Caucasian adult who lived in Nashville, Tennessee. CD4+ cells were split into CD45RA+ naive and CD45RA-negative memory subsets. This record belongs to a study of shared clonotypes between healthy human individuals. The authors distributed each subset's genomic DNA evenly over several immunoSEQ plates. This table comes from immunoSEQ multiplex PCR, and its TCRdb copy is limited to in-frame clones, with some not included. Altogether about 2.3 million clones are present, approximately 93% being singletons, with the ten largest covering under 0.45%. The CDR3 covers 15 residues. Germline-derived CDR1 and CDR2 are MDHEN and SYDVKM. Trimming left V 8 bases short and J 4 bases short, with 21 bases between.

Sequencing input: naive CD4+ T cells from PBMCs. The subset was: CD45RA+ positively selected. J is TRBJ2-7 and V is TRBV28, with D tentatively TRBD1 (5 bases). The TCR was taken from a man between 18 and 29 years old in good health. Some clones in this sample may be carry-over from other donors' samples. For the CDR3, the DNA is TGTGCCAGCGCCTCAGGGTCGTTTGAGTTGTACGAGCAGTACTTC. Translation: CASASGSFELYEQYF.